The rows below give T cell receptor beta chains drawn from one sample of a study of blood T cells in healthy people across ages. TCRdb passed the 5' RACE reads through MiXCR, listing each CDR3 protein once. The sample has fewer than 2 million distinct CDR3 sequences, 35% to 50% seen once. Sequenced sample: blood. These receptors all stem from a human donor in good health. The CDR3 runs from the conserved cysteine through the conserved F or W. D genes are given only for firm matches. Clone sizes are given selectively: once, few, many, or a class where the clone is expanded.

- 17 TRBJ1-4 - TRBV7-2 TGTGCCAGCAGCGTAACAGGTTACCCATCAACTAATGAAAAACTGTTTTTT CASSVTGYPSTNEKLFF
- 13 TRBJ2-7 - TRBV12-3/TRBV12-4 TGTGCCAGCAGTGTCACAGGAGCCCACGAGCAGTACTTC CASSVTGAHEQYF
TRBD1 15 TRBJ1-1 - TRBV5-1 TGCGCCAGCAGCTTCCCGGACAGGGAAGGTGCTGAGGCTTTCTTT CASSFPDREGAEAFF
- 15 TRBJ1-2 few TRBV12-3/TRBV12-4 TGTGCCAGCAGTTTAGGGAGGGTCGGTATCTATGGCTACACCTTC CASSLGRVGIYGYTF
- 15 TRBJ1-4 few TRBV5-1 TGCGCCAGCAGCGGCACCAGCGCAACTAATGAAAAACTGTTTTTT CASSGTSATNEKLFF
- 13 TRBJ1-5 - TRBV12-3/TRBV12-4 TGTGCCAGCAGGATCGGGGGGGGTCAGCCCCAGCATTTT CASRIGGGQPQHF
- 15 TRBJ1-1 - TRBV12-3/TRBV12-4 TGTGCCAGCAGTCCAGGCCCCTCTGCAACGACTGAAGCTTTCTTT CASSPGPSATTEAFF
- 16 TRBJ1-1 - TRBV2 TGTGCCAGCAGTGAAGGAAACCAGGGGAGGCTCACTGAAGCTTTCTTT CASSEGNQGRLTEAFF
TRBD1 14 TRBJ2-7 - TRBV6-2/TRBV6-3 TGTGCCAGCAGTGACAGGGGAACGGTTGACGAGCAGTACTTC CASSDRGTVDEQYF
TRBD2 18 TRBJ2-5 - TRBV3-1 TGTGCCAGCAGTTACTCCCCCGCTCTAGCGGGGGACCAAGAGACCCAGTACTTC CASSYSPALAGDQETQYF
TRBD1 17 TRBJ1-1 few TRBV13 TGTGCCAGCAGCTCCACCCGGGACAGGCTCATGAACACTGAAGCTTTCTTT CASSSTRDRLMNTEAFF
- 13 TRBJ2-1 - TRBV5-4 TGTGCCAGCAGCTTGAGTGTGCGGACATATGAGATCTTC CASSLSVRTYEIF
- 15 TRBJ2-1 few TRBV20-1 TGCAGTGCTAGCGCGGGTGACCCATTCTACAATGAGCAGTTCTTC CSASAGDPFYNEQFF
- 16 TRBJ1-6 few TRBV6-5 TGTGCCAGCAGTTACGGCCGGGGCTCCTATAATTCACCCCTCCACTTT CASSYGRGSYNSPLHF
- 16 TRBJ2-7 many TRBV7-2 TGTGCCAGCAGCTTAGTCGGGGGTTACCCTACCTACGAGCAGTACTTC CASSLVGGYPTYEQYF
TRBD1 17 TRBJ2-1 - TRBV27 TGCGACAGCAGTCCAATTTCGGGACAGGGTCCCTACAATGAGCAGTTCTTC CDSSPISGQGPYNEQFF
TRBD1 14 TRBJ1-6 - TRBV7-9 TGTGCCAGCAGCACCGGGACAGGCAATCCACCCCTCCACTTT CASSTGTGNPPLHF
- 13 TRBJ2-7 - TRBV4-2 TGTGCCAGCAGCCAAGGCCAAGGGGACGAGCAGTACTTC CASSQGQGDEQYF
- 17 TRBJ1-1 - TRBV5-1 TGCGCCAGCAGCCCACACCTCTTGACAGGTACCTCCACTGAAGCTTTCTTT CASSPHLLTGTSTEAFF
TRBD1 19 TRBJ1-2 - TRBV4-3 TGCGCCAGCAGCCAAGAGGGCAGACCGGGACAGGGCAAGGGCTATGGCTACACCTTC CASSQEGRPGQGKGYGYTF
- 15 TRBJ2-3 many TRBV13 TGTGCCAGCAGCTTAGGCCAGGGGGGCGCAGATACGCAGTATTTT CASSLGQGGADTQYF
TRBD2 16 TRBJ2-5 few TRBV27 TGTGCCAGCAGTCCACAGCTAGCGGGGGTCCTCATGACCCAGTACTTC CASSPQLAGVLMTQYF
- 13 TRBJ1-2 few TRBV29-1 TGCAGCGTGCCGCTCCGGGACACCGACGGCTACACCTTC CSVPLRDTDGYTF
- 14 TRBJ2-1 - TRBV7-2 TGTGCCAGCAGCTCGGATAGGGCCTACAATGAGCAGTTCTTC CASSSDRAYNEQFF
- 15 TRBJ2-3 - TRBV12-3/TRBV12-4 TGTGCCAGCAGAAGAAGACAGGATAGCACAGATACGCAGTATTTT CASRRRQDSTDTQYF
- 13 TRBJ2-1 few TRBV12-3/TRBV12-4 TGTGCCAGCAGACCTAATAGCGGTTACGAGCAGTTCTTC CASRPNSGYEQFF
TRBD1 14 TRBJ1-2 - TRBV28 TGTGCCAGCAGTTTACCCGGACAGGGACTACGCTACACCTTC CASSLPGQGLRYTF
- 13 TRBJ2-5 - TRBV7-2 TGTGCCAGCAGCTTACCCCCCCCTAAGACCCAGTACTTC CASSLPPPKTQYF
TRBD1 15 TRBJ2-7 - TRBV12-3/TRBV12-4 TGTGCCAGCAGAAACTGGGACAGGAGCTCCTACGAGCAGTACTTC CASRNWDRSSYEQYF
- 16 TRBJ1-2 - TRBV6-1 TGTGCCAGCAGTGAAGCGGTTCGGGGCGGCGGCTATGGCTACACCTTC CASSEAVRGGGYGYTF
- 16 TRBJ1-5 - TRBV28 TGTGCCAGCTACCATAACCTTCCCGGGGGTAATCAGCCCCAGCATTTT CASYHNLPGGNQPQHF
- 13 TRBJ2-5 - TRBV15 TGTGCCACCAGCAGCCGTATACGTATACCCGCGTACTTC CATSSRIRIPAYF
- 13 TRBJ1-1 - TRBV12-3/TRBV12-4 TGTGCCAGCAGTAGTAGTTCGAACACTGAAGCTTTCTTT CASSSSSNTEAFF
TRBD1 19 TRBJ1-2 - TRBV5-5 TGTGCCAGCCGCTACTACCTTTTGGCGGAGGGGGCTCATAACTATGGCTACACCTTC CASRYYLLAEGAHNYGYTF
- 14 TRBJ2-7 many TRBV20-1 TGCAGTGCTTGGGGGGCAGTGAGCTCCTACGAGCAGTACTTC CSAWGAVSSYEQYF
TRBD1 14 TRBJ2-6 - TRBV11-1 TGTGCCAGCAGCACCTACAGGGGGCCAGACGTCCTGACTTTC CASSTYRGPDVLTF
TRBD1 16 TRBJ1-2 - TRBV7-2 TGTGCCAGCAGCTCAGGGACAGGGGGGCGAATCTATGGCTACACCTTC CASSSGTGGRIYGYTF
- 13 TRBJ2-1 - TRBV29-1 TGCAGCCTGACAGGGAGGGATAACAATGAGCAGTTCTTC CSLTGRDNNEQFF
TRBD1 14 TRBJ1-6 many TRBV7-8 TGTGCCAGCAGCGTGACAGGGGAGAATTCACCCCTCCACTTT CASSVTGENSPLHF
- 12 TRBJ1-1 - TRBV29-1 TGCAGCGTCAAGGGATGGGTCACTGAAGCTTTCTTT CSVKGWVTEAFF
TRBD2 16 TRBJ2-3 few TRBV7-8 TGTGCCAGCAGCCCGACTAGCGGGGGGGGCACAGATACGCAGTATTTT CASSPTSGGGTDTQYF
TRBD1 16 TRBJ2-7 few TRBV29-1 TGCAGCGTTTATGGCGGACAGGGCCGCGCCTCCTACGAGCAGTACTTC CSVYGGQGRASYEQYF
TRBD2 16 TRBJ2-1 - TRBV12-3/TRBV12-4 TGTGCCAGCAGATCCGAAACTAGCGGGGTTCCACATGAGCAGTTCTTC CASRSETSGVPHEQFF
TRBD2 16 TRBJ2-1 - TRBV18 TGTGCCAGCTCACCATATGCGGGGGGGCCGGGCAATGAGCAGTTCTTC CASSPYAGGPGNEQFF
- 13 TRBJ2-3 once TRBV7-9 TGTGCCAGCGGACCAGAGGTCACAGATACGCAGTATTTT CASGPEVTDTQYF
- 14 TRBJ1-1 - TRBV5-1 TGCGCCAGCAGCTTGGTCGAGCAGGGCGATGGGGCTTTCTTT CASSLVEQGDGAFF
- 14 TRBJ2-5 - TRBV28 TGTGCCAGCAGTTTCACAGCCGAACAAGAGACCCAGTACTTC CASSFTAEQETQYF
- 18 TRBJ2-6 once TRBV7-2 TGTGCCAGCAGCTTAGTAGTGGCGGGAATCTCTGGGGCCAACGTCCTGACTTTC CASSLVVAGISGANVLTF
TRBD2 14 TRBJ2-1 few TRBV20-1 TGCAGTGCCCAGATTTGGGGGGGTTACAATGAGCAGTTCTTC CSAQIWGGYNEQFF
- 11 TRBJ1-2 - TRBV29-1 TGCAGCTGTACTGAGGGATATGGCTACACCTTC CSCTEGYGYTF
- 14 TRBJ1-5 - TRBV12-3/TRBV12-4 TGCGGATCGACTTTTGGGGGGGTGGATCAGCCCCAGCATTTT CGSTFGGVDQPQHF